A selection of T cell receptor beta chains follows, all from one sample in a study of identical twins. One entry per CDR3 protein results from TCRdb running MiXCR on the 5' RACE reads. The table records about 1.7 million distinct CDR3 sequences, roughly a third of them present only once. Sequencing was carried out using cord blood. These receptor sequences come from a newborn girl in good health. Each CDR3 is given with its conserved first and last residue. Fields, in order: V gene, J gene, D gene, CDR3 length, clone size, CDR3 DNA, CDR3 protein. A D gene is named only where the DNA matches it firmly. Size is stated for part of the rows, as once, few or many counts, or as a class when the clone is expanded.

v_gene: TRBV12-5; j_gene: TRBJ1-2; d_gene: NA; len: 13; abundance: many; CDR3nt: TGTGCTAGTGGTTTGGGACATAACTATGGCTACACCTTC; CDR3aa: CASGLGHNYGYTF
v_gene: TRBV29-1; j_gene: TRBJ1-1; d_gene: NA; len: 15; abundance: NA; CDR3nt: TGCAGCGTTGATGGGTACAGGGCGAGGAACACTGAAGCTTTCTTT; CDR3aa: CSVDGYRARNTEAFF
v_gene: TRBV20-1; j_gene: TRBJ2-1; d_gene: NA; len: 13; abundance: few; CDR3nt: TGCAGTGCTAGCGGGAACAGTTACAATGAGCAGTTCTTC; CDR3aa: CSASGNSYNEQFF
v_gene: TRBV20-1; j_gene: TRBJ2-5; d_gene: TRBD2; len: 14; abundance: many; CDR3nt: TGCAGTGCCGTGACTAGCGGGGGGTTAGAGACCCAGTACTTC; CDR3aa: CSAVTSGGLETQYF
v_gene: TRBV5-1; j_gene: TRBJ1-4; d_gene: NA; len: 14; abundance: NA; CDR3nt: TGCGCCAGTGGGACAAAAGGGACTAATGAAAAACTGTTTTTT; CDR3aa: CASGTKGTNEKLFF
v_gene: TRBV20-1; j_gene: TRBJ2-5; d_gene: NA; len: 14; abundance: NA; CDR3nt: TGCAGTGCTAACCCCAGGGGACCCAACAATGAGCAGTACTTC; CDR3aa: CSANPRGPNNEQYF
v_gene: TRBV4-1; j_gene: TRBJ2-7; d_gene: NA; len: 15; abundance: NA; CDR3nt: TGCGCCAGCAGCCAAGTCTTAGCGTACTCCTACGAGCAGTACTTC; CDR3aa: CASSQVLAYSYEQYF
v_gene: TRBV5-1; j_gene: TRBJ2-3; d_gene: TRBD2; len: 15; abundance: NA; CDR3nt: TGCGCCAGCAGCTTGTCTAGCGGGAGCCCAGATACGCAGTATTTT; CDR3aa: CASSLSSGSPDTQYF
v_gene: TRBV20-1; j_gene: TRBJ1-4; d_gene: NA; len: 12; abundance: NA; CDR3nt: TGCAGTGCTCTCGGACGGGAAGAAAAACTGTTTTTT; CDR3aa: CSALGREEKLFF
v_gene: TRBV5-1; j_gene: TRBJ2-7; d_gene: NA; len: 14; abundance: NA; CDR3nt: TGCGCCAGCAGCCTGGAGCGGCCTCCGGGTGAGCAGTACTTC; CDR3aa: CASSLERPPGEQYF
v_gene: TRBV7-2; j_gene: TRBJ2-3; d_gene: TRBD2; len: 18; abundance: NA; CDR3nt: TGTGCCAGCAGCTCCAAGCGGGGGGCCTCATTTGGGACAGATACGCAGTATTTT; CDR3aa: CASSSKRGASFGTDTQYF
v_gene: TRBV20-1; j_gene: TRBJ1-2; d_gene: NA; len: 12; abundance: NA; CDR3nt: TGCAGTGCTAGCAGCCTCTTCTATGGCTGCACCTTC; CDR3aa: CSASSLFYGCTF
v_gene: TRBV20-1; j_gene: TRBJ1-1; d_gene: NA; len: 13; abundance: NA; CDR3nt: TGCAGTGCTAGTGACAGCGTAGAAAGGAAAGCTTTCTTT; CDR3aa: CSASDSVERKAFF
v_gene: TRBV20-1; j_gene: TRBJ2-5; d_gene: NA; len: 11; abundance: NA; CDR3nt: TGCAGTGCTGCCAGGTACAATGAGCAGTACTTC; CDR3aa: CSAARYNEQYF
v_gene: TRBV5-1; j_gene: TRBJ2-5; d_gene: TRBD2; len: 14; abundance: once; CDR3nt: TGCGCCAGCAGCGCCGTCGAGCTAGCGCGGGAGCAGTACTTC; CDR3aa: CASSAVELAREQYF
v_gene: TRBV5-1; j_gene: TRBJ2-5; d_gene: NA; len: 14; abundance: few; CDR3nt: TGCGCCAGCAGCATGACAGCGTACCAAGAGACCCAGTACTTC; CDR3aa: CASSMTAYQETQYF
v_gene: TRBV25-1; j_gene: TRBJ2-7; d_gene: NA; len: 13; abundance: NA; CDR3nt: TGTGCCAGCAGTGCCTCCGGGGTCTACGAGCAGTACTTC; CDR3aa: CASSASGVYEQYF
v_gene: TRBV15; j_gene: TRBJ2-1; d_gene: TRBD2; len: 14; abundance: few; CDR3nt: TGTGCCACCAGCAGAGAAACTAGCGGCAATGAGCAGTTCTTC; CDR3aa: CATSRETSGNEQFF
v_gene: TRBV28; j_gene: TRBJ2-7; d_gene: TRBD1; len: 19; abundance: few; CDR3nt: TGTGCCAGCAGTTTGGGGGGGTCCATTATGGGACAGGGCTTCTACGAGCAGTACTTC; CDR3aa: CASSLGGSIMGQGFYEQYF
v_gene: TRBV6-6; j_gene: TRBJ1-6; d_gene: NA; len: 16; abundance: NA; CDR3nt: TGTGCCAGCAGTGGGGGGCAGCTAAGGTATAATTCACCCCTCCACTTT; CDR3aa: CASSGGQLRYNSPLHF
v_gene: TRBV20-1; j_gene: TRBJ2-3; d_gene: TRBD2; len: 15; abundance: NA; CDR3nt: TGCAGTGCTAGTTCGGCTAGCGGGGGTGGTACTTCGCAGTATTTT; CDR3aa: CSASSASGGGTSQYF
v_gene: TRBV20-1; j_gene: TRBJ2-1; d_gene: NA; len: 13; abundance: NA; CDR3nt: TGCAGTGCTAGAGAATGGGCCTACAATGAGCAGTTCTTC; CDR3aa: CSAREWAYNEQFF
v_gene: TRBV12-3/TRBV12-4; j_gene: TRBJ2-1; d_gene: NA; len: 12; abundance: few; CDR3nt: TGTGCCAGCAGGAACAGGCCCAATGAGCAGTTCTTC; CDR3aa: CASRNRPNEQFF
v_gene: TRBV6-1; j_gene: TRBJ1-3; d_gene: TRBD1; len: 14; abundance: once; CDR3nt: TGTGCCAGCGGAATACAGGGGTTTGGAAACACCATATATTTT; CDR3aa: CASGIQGFGNTIYF
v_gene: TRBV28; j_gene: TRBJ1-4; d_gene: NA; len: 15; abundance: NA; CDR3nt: TGTGCCAGCAGCCCCCCCGGACAGATTAATGAAAAACTGTTTTTT; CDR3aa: CASSPPGQINEKLFF
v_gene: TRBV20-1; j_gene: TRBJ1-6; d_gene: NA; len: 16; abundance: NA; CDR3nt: TGCAGTGCTACTCCAGGGTGGCAGGGAGTCGTTTCACCCCTCCACTTT; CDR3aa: CSATPGWQGVVSPLHF
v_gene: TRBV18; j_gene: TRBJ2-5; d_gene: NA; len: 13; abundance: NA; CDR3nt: TGTGCCAGCTCACCATTTTTCCAAGAGACCCTGTACTTC; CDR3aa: CASSPFFQETLYF
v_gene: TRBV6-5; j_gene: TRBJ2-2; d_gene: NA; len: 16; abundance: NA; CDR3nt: TGTGCCAGCAGTTACCGGCAGGGGGGGTACACCGGGGAGCTGTTTTTT; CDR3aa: CASSYRQGGYTGELFF
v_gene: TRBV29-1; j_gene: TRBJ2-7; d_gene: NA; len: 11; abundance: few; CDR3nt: TGCAGCTTCATAGGGGGGTACGAGCAGTACTTC; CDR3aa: CSFIGGYEQYF
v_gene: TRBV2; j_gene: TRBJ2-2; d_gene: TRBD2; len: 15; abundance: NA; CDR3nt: TGTGCCAGCATGGGGGGACTAGCGGTCATCGGGGAGCTGTTTTTT; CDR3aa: CASMGGLAVIGELFF
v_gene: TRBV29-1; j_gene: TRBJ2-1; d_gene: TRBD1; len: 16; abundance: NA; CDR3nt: TGCAGCGTTACTACGACAGGGAATTGGGTACGTAATGAGCAGTTCTTC; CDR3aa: CSVTTTGNWVRNEQFF
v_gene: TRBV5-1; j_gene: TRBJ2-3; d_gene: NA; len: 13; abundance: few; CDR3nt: TGCGCCAGCAGCCCGGCGCCTACAGATACGCAGTATTTT; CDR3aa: CASSPAPTDTQYF
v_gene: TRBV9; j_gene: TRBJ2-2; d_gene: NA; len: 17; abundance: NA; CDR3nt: TGTGCCAGCAGCGTCGGACCCGGGACCGTGGTTATCGGGGAGCTGTTTTTT; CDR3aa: CASSVGPGTVVIGELFF
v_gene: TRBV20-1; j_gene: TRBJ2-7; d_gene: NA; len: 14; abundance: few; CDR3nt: TGCAGTGCCGCCCTGGGCAGGAGCCCCTACGAGCAGTACTTC; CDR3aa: CSAALGRSPYEQYF
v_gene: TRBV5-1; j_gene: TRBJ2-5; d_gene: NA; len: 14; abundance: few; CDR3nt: TGCGCCAGCAGCCCCCGGGGTCCAAAAGAGACCCAGTACTTC; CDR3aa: CASSPRGPKETQYF
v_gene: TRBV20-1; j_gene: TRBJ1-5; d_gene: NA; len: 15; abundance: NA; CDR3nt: TGCAGTGCCCCCCTTGAGGGGGTGAGCAATCAGCCCCAGCATTTT; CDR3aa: CSAPLEGVSNQPQHF
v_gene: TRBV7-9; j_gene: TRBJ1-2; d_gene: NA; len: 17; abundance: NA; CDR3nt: TGTGCCAGCAGCTTAACCGGTTTAGCAGTGGGACACTATGGCTACACCTTC; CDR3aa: CASSLTGLAVGHYGYTF
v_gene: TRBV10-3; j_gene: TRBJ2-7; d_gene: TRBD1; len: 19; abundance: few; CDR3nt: TGTGCCATCAGTGAGCGTCGGACAGGGGGATATCCCCCCACCTACGAGCAGTACTTC; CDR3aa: CAISERRTGGYPPTYEQYF
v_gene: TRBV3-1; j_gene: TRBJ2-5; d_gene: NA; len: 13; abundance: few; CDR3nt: TGTGCCAGCAGCCAATTTGAGGGAGAGACCCAGTACTTC; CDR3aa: CASSQFEGETQYF
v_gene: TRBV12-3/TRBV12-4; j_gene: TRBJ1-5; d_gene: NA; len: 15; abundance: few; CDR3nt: TGTGCCAGCAGTTTTCCCGGGGATAGCAATCAGCCCCAGCATTTT; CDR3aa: CASSFPGDSNQPQHF
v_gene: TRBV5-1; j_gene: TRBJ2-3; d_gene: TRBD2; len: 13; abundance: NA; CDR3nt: TGCGCCAGCAAGGCGGGAGAGACAGATACGCAGTATTTT; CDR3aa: CASKAGETDTQYF
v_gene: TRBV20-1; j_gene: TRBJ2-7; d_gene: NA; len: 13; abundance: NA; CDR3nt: TGCAGTGCTAGATCCACGGGGTCCTACGAGCAGTACTTC; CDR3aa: CSARSTGSYEQYF
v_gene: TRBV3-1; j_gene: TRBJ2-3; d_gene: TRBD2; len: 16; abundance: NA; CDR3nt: TGTGCCAGCAGCCTTTCTAGCGGGGGGGCCATATTTTTCCAGTATTTT; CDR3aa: CASSLSSGGAIFFQYF
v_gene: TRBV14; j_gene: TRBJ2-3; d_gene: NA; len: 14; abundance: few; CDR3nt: TGTGCCAACAGCCAGCTTCGGAGCACAGATACGCAGTATTTT; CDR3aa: CANSQLRSTDTQYF
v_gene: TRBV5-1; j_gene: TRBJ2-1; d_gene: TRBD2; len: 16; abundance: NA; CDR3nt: TGCGCCAGCAGCTTGGTTAGCGGGCTTGGCTACAATGAGCAGTTCTTC; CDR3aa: CASSLVSGLGYNEQFF
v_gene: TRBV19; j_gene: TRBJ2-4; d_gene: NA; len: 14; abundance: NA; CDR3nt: TGTGCCAGTAGAAATGAGGGGGCCAAAAACATTCAGTACTTC; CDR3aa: CASRNEGAKNIQYF
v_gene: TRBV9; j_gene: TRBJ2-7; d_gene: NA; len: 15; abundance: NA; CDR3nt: TGTGCCAGCAGCGTAGTTGTCGGTACCACCTACGAGCAGTACTTC; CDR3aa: CASSVVVGTTYEQYF
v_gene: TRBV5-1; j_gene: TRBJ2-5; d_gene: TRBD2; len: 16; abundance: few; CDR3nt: TGCGCCAGCAGCCCTCGGACTAGCGGGATAAAAGAGACCCAGTACTTC; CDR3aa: CASSPRTSGIKETQYF
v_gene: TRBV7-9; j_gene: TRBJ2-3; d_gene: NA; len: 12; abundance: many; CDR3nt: TGTGCCAGCAGCTACATCACAGATACGCAGTATTTT; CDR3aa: CASSYITDTQYF
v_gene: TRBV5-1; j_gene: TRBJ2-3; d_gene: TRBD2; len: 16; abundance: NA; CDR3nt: TGCGCCAGCAGCTGGACTAGCGGGGGGGTGGCAGATACGCAGTATTTT; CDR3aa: CASSWTSGGVADTQYF
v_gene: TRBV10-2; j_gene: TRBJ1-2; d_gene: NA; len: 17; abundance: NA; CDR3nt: TGCGCCAGCAGTGTCTTCCGTACAGGCCTCCGGGACTATGGCTACACCTTC; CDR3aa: CASSVFRTGLRDYGYTF
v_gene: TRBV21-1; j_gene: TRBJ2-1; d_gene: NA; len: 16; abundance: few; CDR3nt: TGTGCCAGCAGCAAAGAGTCGGGGGGATCGGGCAATGAGCAGTTCTTC; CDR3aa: CASSKESGGSGNEQFF